The following is a T cell receptor beta chain sequence with its context. Its antigen is not known. The sample comes from a study of cytomegalovirus exposure and HLA in healthy donors. Donors likely had unrecorded immune exposures despite being nominally healthy when sampled. Germline values: CDR1 SGHNT, CDR2 YYREEE (reference sequence). The J segment lost 4 bases and the V segment lost 2 bases, leaving 13 bases of the junction unmatched. CDR3 length: 17 amino acids. General study findings and limits: Among the sequence variants, a highly shared cluster was likely an artifact of sequencing. It was reported in a later analysis that an Asian-associated ancestry cluster showed fewer N-insertions than the approximately 670-donor mean. Earlier results showed most TCR beta V segments being productive about 87% or about 30% of the time.

PCR amplification relied on 60 Vbeta primers (plus 13 Jbeta primers). Method: immunoSEQ multiplex PCR; TCRdb's copy keeps in-frame clones and lacks some. The table includes about 160,000 clones, around 85% detected once. This TCR derives from a middle-aged man in good health and CMV-seronegative. The sequenced material came from PBMCs. The chain combines TRBV5-4 with TRBJ2-5; 8 nucleotides align to TRBD2. CDR3 DNA sequence: TGTGCCAGCAGCTTCTCTCATGGCGCGGGGGGAAGAGAGACCCAGTACTTC. Protein product: CASSFSHGAGGRETQYF.